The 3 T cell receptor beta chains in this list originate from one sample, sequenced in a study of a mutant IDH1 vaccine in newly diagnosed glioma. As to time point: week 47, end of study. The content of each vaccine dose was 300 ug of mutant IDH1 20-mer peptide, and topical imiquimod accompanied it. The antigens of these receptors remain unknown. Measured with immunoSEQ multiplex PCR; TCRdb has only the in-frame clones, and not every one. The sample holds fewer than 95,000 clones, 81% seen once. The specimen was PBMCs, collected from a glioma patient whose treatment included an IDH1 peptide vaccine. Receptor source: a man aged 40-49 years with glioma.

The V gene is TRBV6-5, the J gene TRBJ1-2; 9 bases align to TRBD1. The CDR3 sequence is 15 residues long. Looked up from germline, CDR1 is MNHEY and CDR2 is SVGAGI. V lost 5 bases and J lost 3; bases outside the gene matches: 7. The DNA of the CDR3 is TGTGCCAGCAGTCGAACTTGGACAGGGGACTATGGCTACACCTTC. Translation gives CASSRTWTGDYGYTF.

The CDR3 coding sequence is TGTGCCATCAGCCTCCTTCCGGGATCCGGGGAAACCGGGGAGCTGTTTTTT. This translates into CAISLLPGSGETGELFF. The rearrangement links TRBV10-3 to TRBJ2-2, with D possibly matching TRBD2 (5 bases). V was trimmed by 6 bases and J by 5 bases, leaving 22 bases between them. This CDR3 has 17 residues. The germline V gene encodes CDR1 ENHRY and CDR2 SYGVKD.

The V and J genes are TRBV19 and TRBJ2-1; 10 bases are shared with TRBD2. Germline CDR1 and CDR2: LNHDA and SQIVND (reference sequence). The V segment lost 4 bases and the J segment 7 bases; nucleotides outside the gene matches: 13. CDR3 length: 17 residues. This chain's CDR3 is CASSTSALAGRVNEQFF. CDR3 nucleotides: TGTGCCAGTAGTACCTCAGCACTAGCGGGACGGGTAAATGAGCAGTTCTTC.